The entry that follows covers one T cell receptor (beta chain) sequence. The table lists this clonotype with many counts. There is no known antigen for this receptor. Qualities for individual bases were not recorded, and no much larger clone is one base off. For sequencing, an Illumina HiSeq 1500 was employed. TCRdb redid the processing of the public reads, applying fastp at Q25 and MiXCR, and retained in-frame beta chains. When rows share a CDR3 protein, they turn into one entry using the most common DNA and genes. The sample contains under 850,000 distinct CDR3 sequences, 35% to 45% of them found a single time. The top ten clones comprise 2.5% to 3.5% of the sample. The sample belongs to a study of T cell repertoires in cytomegalovirus infection (dated by TCRdb to between 2017 and 2020). Study-level background: The HLA type of each donor mattered for the analysis, because public TCR beta signatures pointed to carriage of CMV infection along with the matching HLA type.

CDR1 MGHRA and CDR2 YSYEKL were looked up in the germline V gene. Trimming removed 1 base from V and 6 bases from J; the gene matches leave 11 bases unexplained. CDR3 length: 16 amino acids, cysteine to phenylalanine. Here the CDR3 DNA is all that survives: 48 bases in frame from base 1. What the work shows at the level of the full study, not this receptor alone: Cumulative frequency of public TCR beta family members discriminated carriers of CMV infection plus the relevant HLA type in this cohort and an independent approximately 370-donor cohort. The ex vivo response was dominated by HLA-C-restricted CMV-specific TCR beta clonotypes, which also provided the single most frequent clonotype in two of eight donors.

The specimen was PBMCs. The chain was built from TRBV4-1 and TRBJ1-2, and 7 bases in between align with TRBD1. The receptor's source is a human donor in good health (CMV status not recorded). Some clones in this sample may be carry-over from other donors' samples. CDR3 region: CASSQGDGTARHGYTF. The nucleotide sequence is TGCGCCAGCAGCCAAGGGGACGGGACAGCCAGGCATGGCTACACCTTC.